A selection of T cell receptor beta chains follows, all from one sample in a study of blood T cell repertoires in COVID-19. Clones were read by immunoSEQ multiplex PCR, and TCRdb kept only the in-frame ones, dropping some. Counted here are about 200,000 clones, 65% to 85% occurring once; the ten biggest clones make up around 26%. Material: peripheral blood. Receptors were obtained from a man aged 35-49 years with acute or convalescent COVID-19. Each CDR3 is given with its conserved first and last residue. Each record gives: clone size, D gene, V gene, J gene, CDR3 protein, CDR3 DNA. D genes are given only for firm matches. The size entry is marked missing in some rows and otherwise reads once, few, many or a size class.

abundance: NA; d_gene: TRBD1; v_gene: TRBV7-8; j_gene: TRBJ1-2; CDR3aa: CASSRGQGKGYGYTF; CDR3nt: TGTGCCAGCAGCCGGGGACAGGGGAAAGGCTATGGCTACACCTTC
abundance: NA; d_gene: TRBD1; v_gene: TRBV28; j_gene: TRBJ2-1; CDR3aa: CASSPGQGWYNEQFF; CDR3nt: TGTGCCAGCAGTCCGGGACAGGGATGGTACAATGAGCAGTTCTTC
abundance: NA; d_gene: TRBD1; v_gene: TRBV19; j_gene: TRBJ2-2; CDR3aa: CASSPTGADTGELFF; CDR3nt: TGTGCCAGTAGTCCCACAGGGGCGGACACCGGGGAGCTGTTTTTT
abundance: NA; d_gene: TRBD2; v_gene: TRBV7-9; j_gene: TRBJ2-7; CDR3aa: CASSLEGLAEGTSYEQYF; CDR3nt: TGTGCCAGCAGCTTAGAAGGACTAGCGGAGGGGACCTCCTACGAGCAGTACTTC
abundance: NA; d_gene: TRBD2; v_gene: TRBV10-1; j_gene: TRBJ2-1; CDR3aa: CASSGDGTRYNEQFF; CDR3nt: TGCGCCAGCTCCGGGGACGGGACTAGATACAATGAGCAGTTCTTC
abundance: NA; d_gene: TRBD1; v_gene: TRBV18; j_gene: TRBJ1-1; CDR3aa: CASSSGSGQGDEAFF; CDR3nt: TGTGCCAGCTCATCTGGATCGGGACAGGGAGATGAAGCTTTCTTT
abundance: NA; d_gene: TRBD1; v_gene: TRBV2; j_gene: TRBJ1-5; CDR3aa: CASSAYPGQGGDSNQPQHF; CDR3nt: TGTGCCAGCAGTGCTTACCCGGGACAGGGTGGGGATAGCAATCAGCCCCAGCATTTT
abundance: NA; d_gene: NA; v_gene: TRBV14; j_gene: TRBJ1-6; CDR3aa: CASSQDTGFSSPLHF; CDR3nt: TGTGCCAGCAGCCAAGATACCGGGTTCAGTTCACCCCTCCACTTT
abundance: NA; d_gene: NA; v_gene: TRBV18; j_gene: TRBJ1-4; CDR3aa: CASSPPGDSEKLFF; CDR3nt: TGTGCCAGCTCACCACCTGGCGACAGCGAAAAACTGTTTTTT
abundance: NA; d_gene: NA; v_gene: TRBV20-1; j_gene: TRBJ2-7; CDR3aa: CSASGSSYEQYF; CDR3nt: TGCAGTGCTAGTGGGAGCTCCTACGAGCAGTACTTC
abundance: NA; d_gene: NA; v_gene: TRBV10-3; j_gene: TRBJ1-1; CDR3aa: CAISRGLNTEAFF; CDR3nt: TGTGCCATCAGCAGGGGTTTAAACACTGAAGCTTTCTTT
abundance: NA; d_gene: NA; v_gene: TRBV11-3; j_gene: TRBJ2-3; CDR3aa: CASSLGSPRDTQYF; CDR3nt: TGTGCCAGCAGCTTAGGCAGTCCAAGAGATACGCAGTATTTT
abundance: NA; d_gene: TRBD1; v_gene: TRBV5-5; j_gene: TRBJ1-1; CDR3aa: CASSLGTVLMNTEAFF; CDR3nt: TGTGCCAGCAGCTTAGGGACAGTATTGATGAACACTGAAGCTTTCTTT
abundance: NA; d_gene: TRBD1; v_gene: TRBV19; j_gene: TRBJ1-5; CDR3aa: CASTSGGLENQPQHF; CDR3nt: TGTGCCAGTACGTCAGGGGGATTGGAAAATCAGCCCCAGCATTTT
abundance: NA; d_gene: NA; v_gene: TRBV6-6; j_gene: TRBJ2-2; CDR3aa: CASNPPGAGELFF; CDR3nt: TGTGCCAGTAATCCTCCGGGGGCCGGGGAGCTGTTTTTT
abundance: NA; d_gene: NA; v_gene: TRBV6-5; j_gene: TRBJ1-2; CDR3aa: CASRNLQGFNYGYTF; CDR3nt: TGTGCCAGCAGAAACCTACAGGGATTCAACTATGGCTACACCTTC
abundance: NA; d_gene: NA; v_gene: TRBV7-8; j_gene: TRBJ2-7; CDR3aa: CASSSDTSYEQYF; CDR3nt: TGTGCCAGCAGCTCGGACACCTCCTACGAGCAGTACTTC
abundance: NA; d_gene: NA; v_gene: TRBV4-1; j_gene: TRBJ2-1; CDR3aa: CASSQDMSRRGSSNEQFF; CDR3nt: TGCGCCAGCAGCCAAGACATGTCCCGGCGGGGTAGCAGCAATGAGCAGTTCTTC
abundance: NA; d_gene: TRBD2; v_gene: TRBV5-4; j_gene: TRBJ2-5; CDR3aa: CASSRRTSGMGETQYF; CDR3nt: TGTGCCAGCAGCAGGAGGACTAGCGGGATGGGAGAGACCCAGTACTTC
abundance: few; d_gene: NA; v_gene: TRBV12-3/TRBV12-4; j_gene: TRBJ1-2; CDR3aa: CASSSATDYGYTF; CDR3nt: TGTGCCAGCAGTTCCGCGACAGACTATGGCTACACCTTC
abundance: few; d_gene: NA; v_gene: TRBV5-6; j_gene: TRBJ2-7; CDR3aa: CASSRVRGYEQYF; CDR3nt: TGTGCCAGCAGCCGGGTCCGAGGATACGAGCAGTACTTC
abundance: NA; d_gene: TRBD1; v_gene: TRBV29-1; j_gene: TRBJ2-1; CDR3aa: CSATVGQAGLDEQFF; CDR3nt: TGCAGCGCGACCGTGGGACAGGCAGGACTGGATGAGCAGTTCTTC
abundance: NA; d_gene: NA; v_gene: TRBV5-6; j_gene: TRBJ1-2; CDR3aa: CASSLWGGGYTF; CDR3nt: TGTGCCAGCAGCTTGTGGGGAGGGGGCTACACCTTC
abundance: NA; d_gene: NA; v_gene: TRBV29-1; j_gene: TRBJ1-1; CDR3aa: CSVSRNTEAFF; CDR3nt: TGCAGCGTATCGAGGAACACTGAAGCTTTCTTT
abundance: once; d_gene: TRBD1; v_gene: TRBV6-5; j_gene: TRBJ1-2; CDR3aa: CASSYRQGYGYTF; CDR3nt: TGTGCCAGCAGTTACAGACAGGGATATGGCTACACCTTC
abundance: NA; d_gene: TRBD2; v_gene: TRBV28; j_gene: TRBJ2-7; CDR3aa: CASTRTSGSYEQYF; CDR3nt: TGTGCCAGCACCCGGACTAGCGGATCCTACGAGCAGTACTTC
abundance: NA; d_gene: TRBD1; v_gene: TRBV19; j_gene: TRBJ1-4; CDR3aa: CASRDRVRDEKLFF; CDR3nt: TGTGCCAGTCGGGACAGGGTAAGGGATGAAAAACTGTTTTTT
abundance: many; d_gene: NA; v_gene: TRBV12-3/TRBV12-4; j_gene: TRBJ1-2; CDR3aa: CASSFQSNYGYTF; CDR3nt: TGTGCCAGCAGTTTCCAGTCTAACTATGGCTACACCTTC
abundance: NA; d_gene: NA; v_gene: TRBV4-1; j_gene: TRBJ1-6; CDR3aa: CASSQAGADGVSPLHF; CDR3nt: TGCGCCAGCAGCCAAGCAGGGGCCGACGGAGTGTCACCCCTCCACTTT
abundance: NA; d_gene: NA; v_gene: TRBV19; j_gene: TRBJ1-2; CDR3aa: CASSMMRTVANYGYTF; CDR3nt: TGTGCCAGTAGTATGATGAGAACGGTAGCTAACTATGGCTACACCTTC
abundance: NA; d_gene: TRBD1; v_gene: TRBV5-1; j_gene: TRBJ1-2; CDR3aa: CASSALPGQGHGYTF; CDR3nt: TGCGCCAGCAGCGCGCTTCCGGGACAGGGTCATGGCTACACCTTC
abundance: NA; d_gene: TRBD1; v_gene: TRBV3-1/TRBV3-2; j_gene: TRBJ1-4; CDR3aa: CASSRDRGKLFF; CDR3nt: TGTGCCAGCAGCAGGGACAGGGGGAAACTGTTTTTT
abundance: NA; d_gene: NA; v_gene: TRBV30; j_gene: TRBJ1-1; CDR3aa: CAWNRGETEAFF; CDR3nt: TGTGCCTGGAATCGTGGGGAGACTGAAGCTTTCTTT
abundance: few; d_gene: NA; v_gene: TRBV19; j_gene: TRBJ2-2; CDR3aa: CATNDREDTGELFF; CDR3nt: TGTGCCACCAACGACAGGGAGGACACCGGGGAGCTGTTTTTT
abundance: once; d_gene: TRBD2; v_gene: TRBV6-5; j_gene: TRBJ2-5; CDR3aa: CASSSGRAQETQYF; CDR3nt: TGTGCCAGCAGTTCCGGGAGGGCCCAAGAGACCCAGTACTTC
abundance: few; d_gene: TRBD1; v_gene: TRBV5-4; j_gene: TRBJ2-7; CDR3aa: CASSLGTGASYEQYF; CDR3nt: TGTGCCAGCAGCTTAGGGACAGGAGCTTCCTACGAGCAGTACTTC
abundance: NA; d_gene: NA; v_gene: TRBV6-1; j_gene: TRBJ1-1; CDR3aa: CASSAQGDGVGATEAFF; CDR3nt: TGTGCCAGCAGTGCACAGGGAGACGGGGTCGGTGCCACTGAAGCTTTCTTT
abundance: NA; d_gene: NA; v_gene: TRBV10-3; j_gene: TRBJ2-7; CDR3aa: CAISEYSVGEGDYEQYF; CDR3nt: TGTGCCATCAGTGAGTATTCGGTGGGTGAGGGGGACTACGAGCAGTACTTC
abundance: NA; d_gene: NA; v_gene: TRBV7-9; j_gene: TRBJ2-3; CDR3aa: CASSRGSSTDTQYF; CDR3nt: TGTGCCAGCAGCCGGGGGTCTAGCACAGATACGCAGTATTTT
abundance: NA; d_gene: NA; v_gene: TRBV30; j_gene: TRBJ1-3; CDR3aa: CAWSVGRGGLSGNTIYF; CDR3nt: TGTGCCTGGAGTGTTGGTCGGGGGGGTCTCTCTGGAAACACCATATATTTT
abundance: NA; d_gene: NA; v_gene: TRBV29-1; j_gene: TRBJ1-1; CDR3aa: CSVEYAAGTEAFF; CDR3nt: TGCAGCGTTGAATACGCGGCTGGCACTGAAGCTTTCTTT
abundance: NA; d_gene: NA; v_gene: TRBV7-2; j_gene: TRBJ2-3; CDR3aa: CASSFHRAPDTQYF; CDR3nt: TGTGCCAGCAGCTTTCACAGGGCGCCAGATACGCAGTATTTT
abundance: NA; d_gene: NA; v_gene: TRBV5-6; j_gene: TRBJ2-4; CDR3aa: CASSLGAVGAKNIQYF; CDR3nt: TGTGCCAGCAGCCTAGGGGCGGTTGGGGCCAAAAACATTCAGTACTTC
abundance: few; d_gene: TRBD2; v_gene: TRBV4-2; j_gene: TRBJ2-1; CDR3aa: CASSQVLAGGPYEQFF; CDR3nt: TGTGCCAGCAGCCAAGTTCTAGCGGGAGGGCCCTATGAGCAGTTCTTC
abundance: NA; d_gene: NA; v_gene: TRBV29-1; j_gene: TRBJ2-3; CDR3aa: CSGETGQGTDTQYF; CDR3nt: TGCAGCGGCGAAACAGGTCAAGGTACAGATACGCAGTATTTT
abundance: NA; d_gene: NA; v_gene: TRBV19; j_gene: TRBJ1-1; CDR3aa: CATPPGATLYTEAFF; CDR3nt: TGTGCCACCCCTCCCGGAGCAACATTGTACACTGAAGCTTTCTTT
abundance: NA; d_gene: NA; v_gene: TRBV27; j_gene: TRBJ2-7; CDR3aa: CASSLLGPNEQYF; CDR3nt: TGTGCCAGCAGTTTATTGGGGCCGAACGAGCAGTACTTC
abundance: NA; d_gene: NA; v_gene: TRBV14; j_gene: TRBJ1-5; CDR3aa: CASSQDPFQPQHF; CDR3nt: TGTGCCAGCAGCCAAGACCCCTTTCAGCCCCAGCATTTT
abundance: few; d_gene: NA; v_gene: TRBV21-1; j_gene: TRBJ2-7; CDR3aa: CASSSWVGGRTYEQYF; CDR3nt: TGTGCCAGCAGCTCATGGGTGGGAGGCCGGACTTACGAGCAGTACTTC
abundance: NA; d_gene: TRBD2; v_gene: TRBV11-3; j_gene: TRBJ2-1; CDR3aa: CASSSGTSGRAADEQFF; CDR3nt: TGTGCCAGCAGCTCGGGGACTAGCGGGAGGGCTGCGGATGAGCAGTTCTTC
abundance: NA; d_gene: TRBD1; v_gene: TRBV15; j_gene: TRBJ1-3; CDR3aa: CATSRGPGQGEGNTIYF; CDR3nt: TGTGCCACCAGCAGGGGTCCGGGACAGGGAGAAGGAAACACCATATATTTT
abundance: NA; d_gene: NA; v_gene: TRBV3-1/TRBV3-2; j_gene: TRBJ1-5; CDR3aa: CASSQDIGANQPQHF; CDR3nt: TGTGCCAGCAGCCAAGATATTGGGGCGAATCAGCCCCAGCATTTT
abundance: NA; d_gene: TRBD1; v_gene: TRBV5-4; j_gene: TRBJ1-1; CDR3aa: CASSLSDRGVTEAFF; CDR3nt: TGTGCCAGCAGCTTATCGGACAGGGGTGTTACTGAAGCTTTCTTT
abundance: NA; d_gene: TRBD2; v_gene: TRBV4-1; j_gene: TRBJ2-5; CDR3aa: CASSQEEAALAGEETQYF; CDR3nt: TGCGCCAGCAGCCAAGAAGAGGCCGCACTAGCGGGAGAAGAGACCCAGTACTTC
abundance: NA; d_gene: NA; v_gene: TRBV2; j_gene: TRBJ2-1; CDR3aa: CASTPGPSNEQFF; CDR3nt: TGTGCCAGCACCCCAGGTCCGTCCAATGAGCAGTTCTTC
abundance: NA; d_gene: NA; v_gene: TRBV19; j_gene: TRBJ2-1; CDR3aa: CASSTNRDHTDEQFF; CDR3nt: TGTGCCAGTAGCACTAACCGGGATCATACCGATGAGCAGTTCTTC
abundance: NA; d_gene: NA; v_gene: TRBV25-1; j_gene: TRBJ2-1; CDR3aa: CASSGPGGREQFF; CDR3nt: TGTGCCAGCAGTGGGCCGGGGGGCAGAGAGCAGTTCTTC
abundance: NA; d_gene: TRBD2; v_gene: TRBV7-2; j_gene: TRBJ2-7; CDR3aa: CASSPTSGRPYEQYF; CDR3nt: TGTGCCAGCAGCCCTACCAGCGGGAGACCCTACGAGCAGTACTTC
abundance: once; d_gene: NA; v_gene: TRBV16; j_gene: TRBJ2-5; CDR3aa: CASSQSRSETQYF; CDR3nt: TGTGCCAGCAGCCAATCGAGGTCCGAGACCCAGTACTTC
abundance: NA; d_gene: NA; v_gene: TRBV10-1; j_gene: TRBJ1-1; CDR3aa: CASSDLNTEAFF; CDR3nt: TGCGCCAGCAGTGACTTGAACACTGAAGCTTTCTTT